This TCR beta chain was profiled in a study of blood T cell repertoires in COVID-19. Across the whole study: Acute and convalescent COVID-19 samples came from the United States, Italy and Spain.

Produced via immunoSEQ multiplex PCR; TCRdb's table is partial and in-frame only. The profile shows roughly 150,000 clones, approximately 83% of them singletons. This CDR3 contains 17 residues. Germline V lookup: CDR1 MDHEN, CDR2 SYDVKM. The germline V and J ends were trimmed by 6 bases and 5 bases, with 26 bases remaining between them. People in the exposed group encountered a COVID-19 case within 2 weeks before entering the study. Sequencing was carried out using PBMCs or T cells enriched from blood (not recorded which). V and J are TRBV28 and TRBJ2-7, with D possibly TRBD2 on 7 matching bases. The sequence came from a man between 65 and 85 years old who had been exposed to COVID-19. The CDR3: CASRPYGGAAPSHEQYF. CDR3 coding DNA: TGTGCCAGCAGACCTTATGGGGGGGCAGCGCCATCCCACGAGCAGTACTTC.